The 23 T cell receptor beta chains below all came from one sample that was sequenced in a study of blood T cell repertoires in COVID-19. TCRdb keeps only in-frame clones here, not all; method: immunoSEQ multiplex PCR. Here the sample spans 110,000 to 150,000 clones, approximately 90% being singletons. The sequencing input was peripheral blood. These TCRs come from a woman aged 55-70 years with active COVID-19.

The chain combines TRBV4-1 with TRBJ1-5; no reliable D call. The CDR3 runs 16 residues. Per the germline V gene, CDR1 is MGHRA and CDR2 is YSYEKL. V was trimmed by 0 bases and J by 3 bases, leaving 12 bases between them. CDR3 DNA: TGCGCCAGCAGCCAAGATTCGGGAGGGTTCAATCAGCCCCAGCATTTT. It yields the protein CASSQDSGGFNQPQHF.

This chain uses TRBV12-3 or TRBV12-4 with TRBJ1-1; D remains ambiguous. Trimming stripped 4 bases from V and 3 bases from J, with 9 bases between. The CDR3 runs 13 residues. The chain's CDR3 is CASSSKPDTEAFF. The CDR3, as DNA: TGTGCCAGCAGTTCGAAGCCCGACACTGAAGCTTTCTTT.

The genes are TRBV7-6 and TRBJ1-3; TRBD1 aligns across 10 bases. J was trimmed by 3 bases and V by 2 bases; bases with no gene match: 4. Germline V gene sequence: CDR1 SGHVS, CDR2 FNYEAQ. CDR3 length equals 16 residues. The CDR3 DNA reads as TGTGCCAGCAGCTTATTCGGACAGGGGGGTGGAAACACCATATATTTT. This sequence encodes CASSLFGQGGGNTIYF.

The genes are TRBV18 and TRBJ2-5; 7 nucleotides agree with TRBD1. The J segment lost 1 base and the V segment lost 4 bases, leaving 6 bases of the junction unmatched. The germline V gene encodes CDR1 KGHSH and CDR2 LQKENI. The CDR3 consists of 15 residues. This CDR3 reads CASSQGTAVQETQYF. The CDR3 nucleotides read TGTGCCAGCTCACAGGGGACAGCTGTCCAAGAGACCCAGTACTTC.

About this clone: Different DNA sequences within this sample yield the same CDR3. The rearrangement links TRBV19 to TRBJ2-2, with 7 bases fitting TRBD1. Losses at the gene ends were 6 bases for V and 4 bases for J; bases not matched to a gene: 8. CDR1 and CDR2 from the germline V gene are LNHDA and SQIVND (reference sequence). The CDR3 has 15 residues. Written as DNA, the CDR3 is TGTGCCAGTAGAGCACAGGGGTCGAGCACCGGGGAGCTGTTTTTT. It translates to CASRAQGSSTGELFF.

The chain combines TRBV6-2 or TRBV6-3 with TRBJ2-5; a weak D match, TRBD2 (5 bases). Germline V lookup: CDR1 MNHEY, CDR2 SVGEGT. V lost 2 bases and J 4 bases, leaving 11 bases between the germline ends. CDR3 length: 14 amino acids. CDR3 DNA sequence: TGTGCCAGCAGTTACCCAACTAGGACAGAGACCCAGTACTTC. Translation: CASSYPTRTETQYF.

The chain employs TRBV6-4 and TRBJ2-1; possible D gene TRBD2, 5 bases. The germline V gene has CDR1 MRHNA and CDR2 SNTAGT. V shed 3 bases and J shed 9 bases, with 12 bases lying between them. The CDR3 is made up of 13 amino acids. CDR3 amino acids: CASSDSTEGEQFF. As DNA, the CDR3 is TGTGCCAGCAGTGATTCTACAGAGGGTGAGCAGTTCTTC.

The V call is TRBV19, the J call TRBJ2-1; 12 bases fit TRBD1. The germline V gene has CDR1 LNHDA and CDR2 SQIVND (reference sequence). The V segment lost 7 bases and the J segment 6 bases; nucleotides outside the gene matches: 7. The CDR3 has 15 amino acids. The CDR3: CASTAGTGGFNEQFF. The DNA for the CDR3 is TGTGCCAGTACCGCCGGGACAGGGGGCTTCAATGAGCAGTTCTTC.

The rearrangement links TRBV5-1 to TRBJ1-4; no firm D call. The CDR3 is 18 amino acids. Germline CDR1 and CDR2: SGHRS and YFSETQ. V gave up 4 bases and J gave up 0 bases, with 19 bases separating them. The CDR3 DNA follows: TGCGCCAGCAGCCGGCGGTCAGCAAATTTTGCAACTAATGAAAAACTGTTTTTT. This codes for CASSRRSANFATNEKLFF.

This clone occurred a few times. The chain is built from TRBV6-5 and TRBJ1-2; TRBD1 matches 8 bases. CDR1 is MNHEY and CDR2 is SVGAGI in the germline V gene. Germline trimming cut 8 bases from V and 7 bases from J; bases unmatched to any gene: 9. The CDR3 loop spans 13 amino acids. CDR3 coding DNA: TGTGCCAGCGCACCAGGGGGCGGGGGTGGCTACACCTTC. Residues: CASAPGGGGGYTF.

The chain recombines TRBV25-1 with TRBJ1-2; D may be TRBD1 (6 bases). The CDR3 runs to 15 residues. The germline V gene has CDR1 MGHDK and CDR2 SYGVNS. Trimming took off 6 bases at V and 4 bases at J, with 18 bases between the two ends. The CDR3 region is CASRETGQTSYGYTF. CDR3 sequence (DNA): TGTGCCAGCAGGGAAACAGGACAGACCTCCTATGGCTACACCTTC.

The CDR3 region is CASKPGLEYGYTF. DNA for the CDR3: TGTGCCAGCAAACCAGGACTAGAGTATGGCTACACCTTC. The V and J genes are TRBV28 and TRBJ1-2; no clear D. This CDR3 contains 13 residues. Germline values: CDR1 MDHEN, CDR2 SYDVKM. V was clipped by 7 bases and J by 5 bases, with 14 bases between them.

The chain combines TRBV6-2 or TRBV6-3 with TRBJ2-3; 10 bases line up with TRBD2. Looked up from germline, CDR1 is MNHEY and CDR2 is SVGEGT. The CDR3 is 16 residues long. V was pared by 2 bases and J by 6 bases, with 8 bases of the junction left unmatched. CDR3 sequence: CASSYGASGRLDTQYF. For the CDR3, the DNA is TGTGCCAGCAGTTACGGGGCTAGCGGGAGACTTGATACGCAGTATTTT.

The chain links TRBV28 to TRBJ2-7, with a possible D match to TRBD1 (6 bases). V dropped 2 bases and J dropped 5 bases, with 10 bases sitting between them. Germline values: CDR1 MDHEN, CDR2 SYDVKM. CDR3 length equals 13 residues. CDR3 in amino acids: CASSLGQGNEQYF. In nucleotides, the CDR3 is TGTGCCAGCAGTTTAGGCCAGGGGAACGAGCAGTACTTC.

The chain recombines TRBV19 with TRBJ1-5, with TRBD1 matching over 9 bases. Germline V lookup: CDR1 LNHDA, CDR2 SQIVND (reference sequence). V lost 5 bases and J lost 3; bases outside the gene matches: 8. The CDR3 is made up of 16 amino acids. CDR3 in DNA: TGTGCCAGTAGTCGGCGGACAGGGGTCCTCAATCAGCCCCAGCATTTT. Amino acid sequence: CASSRRTGVLNQPQHF.

The CDR3 loop is CASSSSGTGPNTIYF. The CDR3 bases are TGTGCCAGCAGCTCCTCCGGGACAGGGCCGAACACCATATATTTT. V is TRBV7-9 and J is TRBJ1-3, with 9 positions matching TRBD1. This CDR3 region has 15 residues. Germline-derived CDR1 and CDR2 are SEHNR and FQNEAQ (reference sequence). Germline trimming cut 4 bases from V and 7 bases from J; bases unmatched to any gene: 8.

This clone was found once. The rearrangement joins TRBV7-2 to TRBJ2-7; 11 bases line up with TRBD2. This CDR3 comprises 14 residues. The V gene end was trimmed by 8 bases and the J gene end by 0 bases; junction bases not matched to a gene: 3. CDR1 and CDR2 from the germline V gene are SGHTA and FQGNSA. CDR3 sequence reads: CASRLAGLSYEQYF. DNA for the CDR3: TGTGCCAGCCGACTAGCGGGACTCTCCTACGAGCAGTACTTC.

This clone was detected only once. The chain recombines TRBV11-2 with TRBJ2-2; 9 bases align to TRBD2. CDR3 length equals 14 residues. Trimming cost V 4 bases and J 9 bases; bases outside gene matches: 6. Germline V CDR1 and CDR2: SGHAT, FQNNGV. The CDR3 sequence is CASSSPGTSRELFF. The CDR3 coding sequence is TGTGCCAGCAGCTCTCCCGGGACTAGCAGGGAGCTGTTTTTT.

This clone was found many times. This chain joins TRBV5-1 and TRBJ2-1, with 11 positions matching TRBD2. The CDR3 runs 17 residues. V shed 4 bases and J 3 bases; nucleotides not matched to a gene: 9. Germline CDR1 reads SGHRS; CDR2 reads YFSETQ. The CDR3 DNA reads TGCGCCAGCAGCCCGAGTCCCCTAGCGGGAGGCTACAATGAGCAGTTCTTC. This sequence encodes CASSPSPLAGGYNEQFF.

This clone was picked up a small number of times. The chain uses TRBV6-5 and TRBJ1-2; D is ambiguous. V lost 3 bases to trimming and J lost 8 bases, with 13 bases between them. The germline CDR1 and CDR2 sequences are MNHEY and SVGAGI. The CDR3 consists of 13 residues. The CDR3 loop reads CASSYRLHGGYTF. The CDR3 nucleotides read TGTGCCAGCAGTTATCGACTCCATGGGGGCTACACCTTC.

The chain links TRBV5-6 to TRBJ2-3; no clear D gene. The CDR3 extends over 14 amino acids. Germline CDR1 is SGHDT and CDR2 is YYEEEE. V was pared by 4 bases and J by 6 bases, with 15 bases between. The CDR3 sequence: CASSPLGSGDTQYF. CDR3 bases: TGTGCCAGCAGCCCACTCGGGTCCGGGGATACGCAGTATTTT.

This clone occurred a few times. V usage is TRBV5-1 and J usage is TRBJ2-2; perhaps TRBD1 as D (5 bases). Germline V CDR1 and CDR2: SGHRS, YFSETQ. Trimming removed 1 base at V and 4 bases at J, with 11 bases between. The CDR3 length is 15 residues. The CDR3 reads CASSLRQGGTGELFF. The CDR3 DNA is TGCGCCAGCAGCTTGAGGCAGGGTGGCACCGGGGAGCTGTTTTTT.

V is TRBV29-1 and J is TRBJ2-3, with D tentatively TRBD2 (6 bases). Germline loops: CDR1 SQVTM, CDR2 ANQGSEA. The germline V and J ends were trimmed by 7 bases and 1 base, with 18 bases remaining between them. There are 15 residues in the CDR3. For the CDR3, the DNA is TGCAGCGCTGGCCCTGGGGCTAGCGGCACAGATACGCAGTATTTT. Residues: CSAGPGASGTDTQYF.